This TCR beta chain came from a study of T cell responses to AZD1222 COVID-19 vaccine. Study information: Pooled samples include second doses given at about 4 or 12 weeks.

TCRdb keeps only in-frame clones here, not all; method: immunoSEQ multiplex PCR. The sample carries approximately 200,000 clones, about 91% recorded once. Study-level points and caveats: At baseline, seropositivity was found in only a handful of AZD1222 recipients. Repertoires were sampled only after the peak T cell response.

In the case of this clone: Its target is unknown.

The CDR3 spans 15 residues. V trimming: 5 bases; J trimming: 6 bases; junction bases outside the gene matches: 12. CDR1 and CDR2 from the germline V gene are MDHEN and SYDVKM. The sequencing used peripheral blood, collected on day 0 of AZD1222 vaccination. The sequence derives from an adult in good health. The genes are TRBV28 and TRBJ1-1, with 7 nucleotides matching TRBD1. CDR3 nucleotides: TGTGCCAGCAGTCCCACACAGGGGAGGTTCGCTGAAGCTTTCTTT. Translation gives CASSPTQGRFAEAFF. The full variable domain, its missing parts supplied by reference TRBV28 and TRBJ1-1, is DVKVTQSSRYLVKRTGEKVFLECVQDMDHENMFWYRQDPGLGLRLIYFSYDVKMKEKGDIPEGYSVSREKKERFSLILESASTNQTSMYLCASSPTQGRFAEAFFGQGTRLTVV.